What follows describes a single T cell receptor (beta chain). Its ends do not fully match the called genes, so a read error is possible. The germline V gene encodes CDR1 KGHDR and CDR2 SFDVKD. This CDR3 region has 13 residues. As handled by the study authors: The authors estimated nucleated cell counts from reference gene primer amplification. Generated by immunoSEQ multiplex PCR, the TCRdb table keeps only in-frame clones and is missing some. V and J calls plus clone size are reproduced from that table; the DNA served to infer D and trimming. There are fewer than 400,000 clones in the sample; approximately 82% occur only once, and around 3% lies in the top ten. The source of the sample is a study of blood T cell repertoires in COVID-19. Study summary: Samples representing acute and convalescent COVID-19 were sourced from the United States, Italy and Spain. PBMCs, B-cell-depleted T cells, or T cells were the source of the cDNA or gDNA that made up the material.

V usage is TRBV24-1 and J usage is TRBJ2-7, with a possible D match to TRBD2 (6 bases). The sequencing input was peripheral blood. The clonotype was recovered from a man aged 30 to 39 with active or convalescent COVID-19. CDR3 in DNA: TGTGCCCCCAGGGCGGGGAAGCCCTACGAGCAGTACTTC. Translating gives CAPRAGKPYEQYF.